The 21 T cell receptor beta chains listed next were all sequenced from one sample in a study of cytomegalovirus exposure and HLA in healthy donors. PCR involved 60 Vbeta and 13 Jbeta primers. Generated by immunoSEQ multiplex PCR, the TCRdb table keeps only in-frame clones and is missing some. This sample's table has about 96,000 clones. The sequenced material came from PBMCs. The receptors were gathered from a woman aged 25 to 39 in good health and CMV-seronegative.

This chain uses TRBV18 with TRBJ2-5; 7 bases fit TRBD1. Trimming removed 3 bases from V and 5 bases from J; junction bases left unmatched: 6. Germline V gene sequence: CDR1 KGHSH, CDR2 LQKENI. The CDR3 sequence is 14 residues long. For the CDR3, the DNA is TGTGCCAGCTCACCCTCACAGGGGTTGGAGACCCAGTACTTC. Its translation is CASSPSQGLETQYF.

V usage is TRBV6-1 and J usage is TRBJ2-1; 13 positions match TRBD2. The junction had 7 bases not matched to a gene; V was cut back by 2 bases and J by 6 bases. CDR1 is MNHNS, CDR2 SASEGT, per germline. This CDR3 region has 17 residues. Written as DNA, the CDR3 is TGTGCCAGCAGTGAAACGACTAGCGGGAGGTTTCCCAATGAGCAGTTCTTC. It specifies CASSETTSGRFPNEQFF.

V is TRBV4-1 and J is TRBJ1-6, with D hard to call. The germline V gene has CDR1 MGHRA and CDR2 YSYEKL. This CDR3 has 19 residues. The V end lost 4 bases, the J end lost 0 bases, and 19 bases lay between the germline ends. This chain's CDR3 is CASSPSGVTGSSYNSPLHF. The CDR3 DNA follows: TGCGCCAGCAGCCCCTCCGGAGTGACCGGGAGCTCCTATAATTCACCCCTCCACTTT.

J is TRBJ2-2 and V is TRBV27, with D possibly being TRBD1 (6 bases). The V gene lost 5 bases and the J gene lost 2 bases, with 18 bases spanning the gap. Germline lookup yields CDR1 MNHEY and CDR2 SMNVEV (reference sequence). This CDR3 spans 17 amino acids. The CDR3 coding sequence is TGTGCCAGCAGTCAATTACGGACAGTTTTAAACACCGGGGAGCTGTTTTTT. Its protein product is CASSQLRTVLNTGELFF.

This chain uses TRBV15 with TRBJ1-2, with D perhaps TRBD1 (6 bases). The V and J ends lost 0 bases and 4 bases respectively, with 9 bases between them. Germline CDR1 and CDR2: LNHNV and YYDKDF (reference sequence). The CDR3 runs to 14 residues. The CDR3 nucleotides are TGTGCCACCAGCAGAGACAGGGGTGGCTATGGCTACACCTTC. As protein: CATSRDRGGYGYTF.

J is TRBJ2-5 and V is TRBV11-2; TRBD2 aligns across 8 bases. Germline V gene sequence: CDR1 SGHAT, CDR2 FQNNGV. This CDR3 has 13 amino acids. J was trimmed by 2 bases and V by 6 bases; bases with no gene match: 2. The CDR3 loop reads CASRRLAQETQYF. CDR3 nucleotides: TGTGCCAGCAGGCGACTAGCGCAAGAGACCCAGTACTTC.

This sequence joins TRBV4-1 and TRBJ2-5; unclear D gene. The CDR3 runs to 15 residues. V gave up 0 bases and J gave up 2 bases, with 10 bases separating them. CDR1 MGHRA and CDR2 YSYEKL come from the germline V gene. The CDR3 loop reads CASSQDLSPQETQYF. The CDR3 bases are TGCGCCAGCAGCCAAGATCTTAGTCCTCAAGAGACCCAGTACTTC.

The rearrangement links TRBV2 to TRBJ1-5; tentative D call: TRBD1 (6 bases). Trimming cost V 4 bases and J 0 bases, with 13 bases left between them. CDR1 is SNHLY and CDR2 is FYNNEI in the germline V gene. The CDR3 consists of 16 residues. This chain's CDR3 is CASSVGQGYSNQPQHF. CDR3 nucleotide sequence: TGTGCCAGCAGTGTAGGCCAGGGGTATAGCAATCAGCCCCAGCATTTT. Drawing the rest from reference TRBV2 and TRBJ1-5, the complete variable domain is EPEVTQTPSHQVTQMGQEVILRCVPISNHLYFYWYRQILGQKVEFLVSFYNNEISEKSEIFDDQFSVERPDGSNFTLKIRSTKLEDSAMYFCASSVGQGYSNQPQHFGDGTRLSIL.

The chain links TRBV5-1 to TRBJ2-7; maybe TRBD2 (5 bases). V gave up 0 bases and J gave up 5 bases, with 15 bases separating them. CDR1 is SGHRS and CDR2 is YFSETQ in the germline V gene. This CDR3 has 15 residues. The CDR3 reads CASSLGGMRADEQYF. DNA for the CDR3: TGCGCCAGCAGCTTGGGAGGGATGCGGGCTGACGAGCAGTACTTC.

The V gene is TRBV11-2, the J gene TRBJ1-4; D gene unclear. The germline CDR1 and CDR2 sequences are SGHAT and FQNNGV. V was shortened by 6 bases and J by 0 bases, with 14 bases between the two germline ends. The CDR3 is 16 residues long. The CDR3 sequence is CASSFDTGATNEKLFF. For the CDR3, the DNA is TGTGCCAGCAGTTTCGACACCGGTGCAACTAATGAAAAACTGTTTTTT.

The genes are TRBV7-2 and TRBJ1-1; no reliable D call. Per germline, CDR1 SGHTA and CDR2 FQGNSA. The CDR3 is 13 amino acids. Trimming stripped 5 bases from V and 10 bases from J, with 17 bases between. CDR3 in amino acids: CASSRGTAKGAFF. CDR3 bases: TGTGCCAGCAGCCGGGGAACAGCGAAGGGAGCTTTCTTT. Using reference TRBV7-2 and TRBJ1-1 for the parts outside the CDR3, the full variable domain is GAGVSQSPSNKVTEKGKDVELRCDPISGHTALYWYRQSLGQGLEFLIYFQGNSAPDKSGLPSDRFSAERTGGSVSTLTIQRTQQEDSAVYLCASSRGTAKGAFFGQGTRLTVV.

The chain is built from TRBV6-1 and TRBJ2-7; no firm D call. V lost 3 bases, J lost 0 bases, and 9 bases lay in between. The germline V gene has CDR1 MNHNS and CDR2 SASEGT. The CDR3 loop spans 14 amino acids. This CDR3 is CASSEMRFSYEQYF. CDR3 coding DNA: TGTGCCAGCAGTGAGATGAGGTTCTCCTACGAGCAGTACTTC.

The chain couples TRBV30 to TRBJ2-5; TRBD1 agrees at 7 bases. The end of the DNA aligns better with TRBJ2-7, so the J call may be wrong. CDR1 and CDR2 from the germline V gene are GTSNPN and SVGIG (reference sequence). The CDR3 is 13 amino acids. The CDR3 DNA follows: TGTGCCTGGAGCGGACAGGATTCCTACGAGCAGTACTTC. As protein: CAWSGQDSYEQYF.

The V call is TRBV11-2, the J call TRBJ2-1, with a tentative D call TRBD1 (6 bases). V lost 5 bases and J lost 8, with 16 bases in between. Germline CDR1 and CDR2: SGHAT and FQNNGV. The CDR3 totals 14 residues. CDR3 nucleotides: TGTGCCAGCAGCACAGGGCTGGGGCGCGATGAGCAGTTCTTC. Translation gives CASSTGLGRDEQFF.

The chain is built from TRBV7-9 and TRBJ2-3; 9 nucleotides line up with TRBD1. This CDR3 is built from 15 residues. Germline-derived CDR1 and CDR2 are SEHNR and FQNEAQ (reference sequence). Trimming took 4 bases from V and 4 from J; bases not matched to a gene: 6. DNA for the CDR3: TGTGCCAGCAGCTGGGACAGGGAGACGGCAGATACGCAGTATTTT. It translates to CASSWDRETADTQYF.

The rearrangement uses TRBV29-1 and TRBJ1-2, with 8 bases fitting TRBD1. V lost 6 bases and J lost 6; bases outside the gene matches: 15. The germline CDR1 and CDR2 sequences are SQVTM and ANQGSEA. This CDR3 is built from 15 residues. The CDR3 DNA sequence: TGCAGCGTCAAAGATCAGGGGGCTGGTGGAGATGGCTACACCTTC. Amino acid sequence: CSVKDQGAGGDGYTF.

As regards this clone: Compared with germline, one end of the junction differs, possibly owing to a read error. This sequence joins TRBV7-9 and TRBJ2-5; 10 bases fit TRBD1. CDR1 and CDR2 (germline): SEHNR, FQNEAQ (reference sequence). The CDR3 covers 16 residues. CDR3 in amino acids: CTSSPRRQGAGETQYF. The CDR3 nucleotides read TGTACCAGCAGCCCAAGGAGACAGGGGGCGGGGGAGACCCAGTACTTC.

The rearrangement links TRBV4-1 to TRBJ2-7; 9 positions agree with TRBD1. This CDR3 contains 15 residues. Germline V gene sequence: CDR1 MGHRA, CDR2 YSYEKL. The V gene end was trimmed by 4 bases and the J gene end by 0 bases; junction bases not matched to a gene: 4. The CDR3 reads CASSRGTGSSYEQYF. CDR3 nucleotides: TGCGCCAGCAGCCGGGGGACAGGGAGCTCCTACGAGCAGTACTTC.

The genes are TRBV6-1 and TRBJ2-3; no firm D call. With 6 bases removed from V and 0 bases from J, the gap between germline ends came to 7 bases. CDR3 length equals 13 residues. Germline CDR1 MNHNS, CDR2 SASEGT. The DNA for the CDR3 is TGTGCCAGCAGGGAGCGTAGCACAGATACGCAGTATTTT. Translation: CASRERSTDTQYF.

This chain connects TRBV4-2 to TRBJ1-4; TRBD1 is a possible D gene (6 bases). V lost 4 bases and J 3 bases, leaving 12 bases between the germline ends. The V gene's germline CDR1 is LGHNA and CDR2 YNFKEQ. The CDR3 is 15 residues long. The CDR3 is CASSLKGGPNEKLFF. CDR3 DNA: TGTGCCAGCAGCCTAAAGGGGGGGCCTAATGAAAAACTGTTTTTT.

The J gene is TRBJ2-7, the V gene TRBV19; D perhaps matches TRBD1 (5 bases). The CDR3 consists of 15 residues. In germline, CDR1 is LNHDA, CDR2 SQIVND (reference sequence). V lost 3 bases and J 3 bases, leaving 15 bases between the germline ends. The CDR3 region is CASSMRLGAVYEQYF. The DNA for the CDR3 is TGTGCCAGTAGTATGCGATTAGGGGCAGTCTACGAGCAGTACTTC.